This entry lists 21 T cell receptor beta chains sequenced from one sample in a study of T cell changes during pregnancy in multiple sclerosis. Clones were sequenced by immunoSEQ multiplex PCR, and TCRdb holds only the in-frame ones, with some missing. Of over 45,000 clones listed, roughly nine tenths were seen once; the top ten hold roughly 1.5%. Here the sequenced sample was peripheral blood, taken in the first trimester of pregnancy. These receptors all stem from a female donor in good health, enrolled as a control in a pregnancy study.

This chain links TRBV7-3 with TRBJ2-7; 7 nucleotides line up with TRBD2. The V and J ends lost 5 bases and 2 bases, in that order; junction bases with no gene match: 6. In germline, CDR1 is SGHTA, CDR2 FQGTGA. The CDR3 consists of 14 residues. The CDR3 DNA sequence: TGTGCCAGCAGCCCCCACGCGGGGGCCTACGAGCAGTACTTC. Amino acid sequence: CASSPHAGAYEQYF.

The rearrangement links TRBV30 to TRBJ2-5; D gene ambiguous. The germline V gene has CDR1 GTSNPN and CDR2 SVGIG (reference sequence). This CDR3 has 13 amino acids. Trimming left V 0 bases short and J 2 bases short, with 7 bases between. This chain's CDR3 is CAWSVVRQETQYF. As DNA, the CDR3 is TGTGCCTGGAGTGTAGTCAGGCAAGAGACCCAGTACTTC.

This chain links TRBV27 with TRBJ1-1; D is perhaps TRBD1 (5 bases). The CDR3 totals 13 residues. V shed 4 bases and J shed 2 bases, with 8 bases lying between them. Germline V gene lookup returns CDR1 MNHEY and CDR2 SMNVEV (reference sequence). CDR3 amino acids: CASSSWGNTEAFF. CDR3 bases: TGTGCCAGCAGTTCTTGGGGCAACACTGAAGCTTTCTTT.

The V call is TRBV5-1, the J call TRBJ2-3; 11 bases agree with TRBD1. V shed 3 bases, J shed 6 bases, and the junction held 6 bases outside the gene matches. CDR3 length equals 15 residues. CDR1 SGHRS and CDR2 YFSETQ come from the germline V gene. The CDR3 DNA reads as TGCGCCAGCAGCTCTCGGACAGGGGGCTTCGATACGCAGTATTTT. Protein: CASSSRTGGFDTQYF. Supplemented by reference TRBV5-1 and TRBJ2-3, the full variable domain reads KAGVTQTPRYLIKTRGQQVTLSCSPISGHRSVSWYQQTPGQGLQFLFEYFSETQRNKGNFPGRFSGRQFSNSRSEMNVSTLELGDSALYLCASSSRTGGFDTQYFGPGTRLTVL.

The chain employs TRBV6-1 and TRBJ2-5, with D possibly matching TRBD2 (5 bases). V was cut by 4 bases and J by 11 bases, with 20 bases left in between. Per germline, CDR1 MNHNS and CDR2 SASEGT. There are 14 residues in the CDR3. The CDR3 loop is CASSGTRASRAQYF. Here the CDR3 DNA reads TGTGCCAGCAGTGGAACGAGGGCTTCTAGGGCGCAGTACTTC.

In DNA form, the CDR3 reads TGTGCCAGCAGCCGGTCAGGGGGCACTGAAGCTTTCTTT. The encoded protein is CASSRSGGTEAFF. J is TRBJ1-1 and V is TRBV11-2, with 7 bases fitting TRBD1. Trimming took 5 bases from V and 4 from J; bases not matched to a gene: 4. The CDR3 covers 13 residues. Germline assignment: CDR1 SGHAT and CDR2 FQNNGV.

This chain joins TRBV2 and TRBJ2-5; possibly TRBD1 for D (5 bases). Germline assignment: CDR1 SNHLY and CDR2 FYNNEI. This CDR3 contains 15 residues. Trimming took 5 bases from V and 6 from J, leaving 19 bases between them. Here the CDR3 reads CASSSQSVGVKTQYF. In DNA, the CDR3 is TGTGCCAGCAGTTCCCAATCCGTAGGGGTGAAGACCCAGTACTTC.

This chain uses TRBV30 with TRBJ2-7; TRBD2 matches 7 bases. CDR3 length equals 14 residues. CDR1 GTSNPN and CDR2 SVGIG come from the germline V gene (reference sequence). Trimming removed 3 bases from V and 7 bases from J; junction bases left unmatched: 12. DNA of the CDR3: TGTGCCTGGAGGGTTTATGCGGGAGCCGGGGAGCAGTACTTC. It codes for CAWRVYAGAGEQYF.

This chain connects TRBV12-5 to TRBJ2-5; tentatively, D is TRBD1 (6 bases). Germline V CDR1 and CDR2: LGHNT, FRNRAP. Deletions cut 2 bases from V and 5 bases from J, with 12 bases between. CDR3 length: 14 residues. The CDR3 is CASGLTGKSETQYF. The CDR3 nucleotides are TGTGCTAGTGGTTTGACAGGGAAATCGGAGACCCAGTACTTC.

The J gene is TRBJ1-5, the V gene TRBV2; no clear D. Germline V lookup: CDR1 SNHLY, CDR2 FYNNEI. This CDR3 comprises 12 residues. Trimming removed 7 bases at V and 8 bases at J, with 12 bases between. CDR3: CASNPGRKPQHF. As DNA, the CDR3 is TGTGCCAGCAATCCAGGTAGGAAGCCCCAGCATTTT. Based on the CDR3 plus reference TRBV2 and TRBJ1-5, the full variable domain is EPEVTQTPSHQVTQMGQEVILRCVPISNHLYFYWYRQILGQKVEFLVSFYNNEISEKSEIFDDQFSVERPDGSNFTLKIRSTKLEDSAMYFCASNPGRKPQHFGDGTRLSIL.

CDR3 coding DNA: TGTGCCAGCAGGGAAGGCAGGGGGCAAGAGACCCAGTACTTC. Encoded protein: CASREGRGQETQYF. The rearrangement uses TRBV6-4 and TRBJ2-5, with 7 bases lining up with TRBD1. The ends lost 6 bases at V and 2 bases at J; junction bases unmatched: 6. The V gene's germline CDR1 is MRHNA and CDR2 SNTAGT. This CDR3 spans 14 amino acids.

This chain joins TRBV5-5 and TRBJ1-1, with D perhaps TRBD1 (5 bases). Trimming took 3 bases from V and 1 from J, leaving 7 bases between them. The CDR3 spans 13 residues. Germline-derived CDR1 and CDR2 are SGHKS and YYEKEE (reference sequence). This CDR3 reads CASSWGGNTEAFF. The DNA of the CDR3 is TGTGCCAGCAGCTGGGGGGGGAACACTGAAGCTTTCTTT.

The V gene is TRBV7-2, the J gene TRBJ2-7; 13 nucleotides match TRBD2. V gave up 2 bases and J gave up 2 bases; unmatched junction bases: 3. The CDR3 totals 16 residues. The germline CDR1 and CDR2 sequences are SGHTA and FQGNSA. Here the CDR3 DNA reads TGTGCCAGCAGCTTATCTACTAGCGGGGGGGCCTACGAGCAGTACTTC. This gives the protein CASSLSTSGGAYEQYF.

The chain recombines TRBV18 with TRBJ1-1; D gene ambiguous. Germline values: CDR1 KGHSH, CDR2 LQKENI. Trimming cost V 5 bases and J 6 bases, with 13 bases left between them. The CDR3 consists of 13 residues. The CDR3 sequence is CASSIGAAPEAFF. The CDR3 DNA is TGTGCCAGCTCAATCGGTGCGGCGCCTGAAGCTTTCTTT.

The chain combines TRBV11-1 with TRBJ2-5, with 9 bases aligning to TRBD1. There are 13 residues in the CDR3. The V gene's germline CDR1 is SGHAT and CDR2 FQDESV (reference sequence). V lost 6 bases and J lost 7; bases outside the gene matches: 6. CDR3 sequence: CASSPGQGGTQYF. CDR3 DNA sequence: TGTGCCAGCAGTCCGGGACAGGGCGGGACCCAGTACTTC.

The rearrangement links TRBV30 to TRBJ1-2; D gene ambiguous. The CDR3 extends over 14 amino acids. The V gene lost 5 bases and the J gene lost 0 bases, with 13 bases spanning the gap. Germline assignment: CDR1 GTSNPN and CDR2 SVGIG (reference sequence). The CDR3 DNA is TGTGCCTGGGCACCTGGAGGAGCTAACTATGGCTACACCTTC. Its translation: CAWAPGGANYGYTF.

This clone was counted between two and nine times. The V gene is TRBV29-1, the J gene TRBJ1-2; 10 positions match TRBD1. V gave up 7 bases and J gave up 4 bases; unmatched junction bases: 6. From germline, CDR1 is SQVTM and CDR2 ANQGSEA. CDR3 length: 13 residues. This CDR3 reads CSAGTGESYGYTF. Written as DNA, the CDR3 is TGCAGCGCGGGGACAGGGGAGAGCTATGGCTACACCTTC.

This chain connects TRBV2 to TRBJ2-4, with a weak D call TRBD2 (6 bases). The germline V gene has CDR1 SNHLY and CDR2 FYNNEI. The CDR3 runs 15 residues. Trimming took 0 bases from V and 7 from J, leaving 13 bases between them. The CDR3 reads CASSEALLARNIQYF. CDR3 DNA sequence: TGTGCCAGCAGTGAAGCTCTACTAGCTAGGAACATTCAGTACTTC.

The chain has TRBV28 and TRBJ2-7; 10 bases match TRBD2. The CDR3 sequence is 15 residues long. The germline CDR1 and CDR2 sequences are MDHEN and SYDVKM. V was pared by 6 bases and J by 3 bases, with 8 bases of the junction left unmatched. The CDR3 sequence is CASRAGTSAFYEQYF. CDR3 in DNA: TGTGCCAGCAGGGCTGGGACTAGCGCTTTCTACGAGCAGTACTTC.

This rearrangement joins TRBV4-2 to TRBJ2-3; the D gene is possibly TRBD2 (5 bases). The CDR3 length is 16 residues. The germline V and J ends were trimmed by 0 bases and 2 bases, with 12 bases remaining between them. Per the germline V gene, CDR1 is LGHNA and CDR2 is YNFKEQ. CDR3 loop: CASSQDPGSSTDTQYF. The CDR3 DNA reads as TGTGCCAGCAGCCAAGACCCGGGGAGCTCCACAGATACGCAGTATTTT.

This clone was recorded a few times. The rearrangement links TRBV6-5 to TRBJ2-5, with a possible D match to TRBD2 (6 bases). There are 14 residues in the CDR3. With 4 bases removed from V and 2 bases from J, the gap between germline ends came to 11 bases. Germline V CDR1 and CDR2: MNHEY, SVGAGI. CDR3: CASSLGLQQETQYF. The CDR3 nucleotides are TGTGCCAGCAGTTTGGGACTGCAGCAAGAGACCCAGTACTTC.